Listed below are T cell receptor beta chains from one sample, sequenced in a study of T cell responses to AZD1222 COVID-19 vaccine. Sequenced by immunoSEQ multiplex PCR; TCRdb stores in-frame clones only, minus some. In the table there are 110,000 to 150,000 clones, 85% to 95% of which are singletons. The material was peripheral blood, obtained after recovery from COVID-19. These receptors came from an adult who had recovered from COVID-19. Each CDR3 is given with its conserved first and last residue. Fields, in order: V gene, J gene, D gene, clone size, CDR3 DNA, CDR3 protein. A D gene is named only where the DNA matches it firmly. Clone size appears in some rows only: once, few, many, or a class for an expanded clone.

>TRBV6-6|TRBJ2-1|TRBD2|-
TGTGCCAGCAGCCTTTCGTCGATCCCCCCGACTAGCGGGAGATTGAATGAGCAGTTCTTC
CASSLSSIPPTSGRLNEQFF
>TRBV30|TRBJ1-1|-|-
TGTGCCTTGCGATCGGAGCTTGAAGCTTTCTTT
CALRSELEAFF
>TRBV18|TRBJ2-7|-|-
TGTGCCAGCTCAGCGGGGAGCTCCTACGAGCAGTACTTC
CASSAGSSYEQYF
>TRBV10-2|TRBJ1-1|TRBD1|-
TGCGCCAGCAGTGTGAAGGGGGCCCACACTGAAGCTTTCTTT
CASSVKGAHTEAFF
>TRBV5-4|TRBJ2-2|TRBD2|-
TGTGCCAGCAGCTTGGGACTAGCGGGAGGGCCCGGGAAAACCGGGGAGCTGTTTTTT
CASSLGLAGGPGKTGELFF
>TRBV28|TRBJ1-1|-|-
TGTGCCAGCAGCCCGTTGGGAATAGGGAGAGAGACTGAAGCTTTCTTT
CASSPLGIGRETEAFF
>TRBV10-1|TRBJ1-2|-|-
TGCGCCAGCAGTGACGCAGCGAATTATGGCTACACCTTC
CASSDAANYGYTF
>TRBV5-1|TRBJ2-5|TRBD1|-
TGCGCCAGCAGCCGTGACAGGGATGAGACCCAGTACTTC
CASSRDRDETQYF
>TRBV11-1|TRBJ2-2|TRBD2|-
TGTGCCAGCAGCCCGAGACTAGCGGGACGGACCGGGGAGCTGTTTTTT
CASSPRLAGRTGELFF
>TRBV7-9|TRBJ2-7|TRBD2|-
TGTGCCAGCAGCGGATCTAGCGGGGTCTACGAGCAGTACTTC
CASSGSSGVYEQYF
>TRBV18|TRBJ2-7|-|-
TGTGCCAGCTCACTCACCCAGGGCTACGAGCAGTACTTC
CASSLTQGYEQYF
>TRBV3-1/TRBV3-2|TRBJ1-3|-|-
TGTGCCAGCAGCCAAGAGACAGTCCGAAACACCATATATTTT
CASSQETVRNTIYF
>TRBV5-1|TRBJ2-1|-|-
TGCGCCAGCAGCCCGGAGCTCTCCAATGAGCAGTTCTTC
CASSPELSNEQFF
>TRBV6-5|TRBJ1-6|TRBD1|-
TGTGCCAGCAGAGGACAGGGCTTTGTAAATTCACCCCTCCACTTT
CASRGQGFVNSPLHF
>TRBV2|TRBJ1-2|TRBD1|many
TGTGCCAGCAGTGAAAGGCAGGGGGTGTCAAATGGCTACACCTTC
CASSERQGVSNGYTF
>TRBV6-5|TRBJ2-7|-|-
TGTGCCAGCAGTTCGAGCGGCTTCTCGGGGGAGCAGTACTTC
CASSSSGFSGEQYF
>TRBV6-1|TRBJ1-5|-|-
TGTGCCAGCAGTGAATCAGGGGCGGTCGAGCAGCCCCAGCATTTT
CASSESGAVEQPQHF
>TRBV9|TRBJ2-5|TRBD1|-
TGTGCCAGCACCCTTGGACAGGGATCGTTCGAGACCCAGTACTTC
CASTLGQGSFETQYF
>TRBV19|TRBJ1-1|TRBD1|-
TGTGCCAGTAGTAAGACAGGGGCTGGAGGGGTGGCTGAAGCTTTCTTT
CASSKTGAGGVAEAFF
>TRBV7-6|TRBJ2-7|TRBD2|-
TGTGCCAGCAGCTCCGGGACTAGCGGGAGTTACTACGAGCAGTACTTC
CASSSGTSGSYYEQYF
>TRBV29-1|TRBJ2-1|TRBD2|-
TGCAGCGTTGGAGGCGGGAGGTCCTACAATGAGCAGTTCTTC
CSVGGGRSYNEQFF
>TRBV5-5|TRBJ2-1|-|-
TGTGCCAGCAGCTTGGTGTCGGGTGAGCAGTTCTTC
CASSLVSGEQFF
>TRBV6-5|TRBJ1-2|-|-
TGTGCCAGCAGCCCACAGGGCCCAGCTAACTATGGCTACACCTTC
CASSPQGPANYGYTF
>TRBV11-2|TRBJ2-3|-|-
TGTGCCAGCGACAGATCACTTGGCGGGTACACAGATACGCAGTATTTT
CASDRSLGGYTDTQYF